This T cell receptor (beta chain) was sequenced for a study of spatial heterogeneity in lung cancer. In the library, each TCR cDNA molecule bore its own unique molecular identifier. One entry per CDR3 protein, called by TCRdb with MiXCR from the 5' RACE reads. Here the sample spans about 94,000 distinct CDR3 sequences, approximately 19% being singletons. Time point in this sample: blood at routine non-recurrence follow-up after resection. The V end lost 9 bases, the J end lost 4 bases, and 16 bases lay between the germline ends. The CDR3 totals 13 residues. This receptor was obtained from a male donor with early-stage non-small cell lung cancer. The chain carries TRBV12-3 or TRBV12-4 and TRBJ2-7, with TRBD2 as a possible D gene (7 bases). Sample: PBMCs, taken at follow-up. CDR3 protein: CASLFRGGYEQYF. DNA of the CDR3: TGTGCCAGTCTCTTTAGGGGGGGTTACGAGCAGTACTTC.